This T cell receptor (beta chain) was identified during a study of Graves' ophthalmopathy and Graves' hyperthyroidism. Exclusion criteria comprised other autoimmune diseases, uncontrolled infections, pregnancy or lactation in patients. The study, taken as a whole, reports: Most expanded clonotypes from thyroid (those above 0.001 frequency) were also found in blood. Sensitivity reached 70.59% and specificity just under 75% when the model predicted ophthalmopathy progression. With over 85% sensitivity and less than 83% specificity, a 13-signature model separated ophthalmopathy from stable hyperthyroidism.

This CDR3 comprises 13 residues. V trimming: 6 bases; J trimming: 3 bases; junction bases outside the gene matches: 7. The germline V gene encodes CDR1 DFQATT and CDR2 SNEGSKA (reference sequence). In this sample, this clonotype turned up many times. Antigen unknown. CDR3 regions of TCR beta were amplified from RNA transcripts. A first-round RT-PCR used HTBI primers, followed by a second-round multiplex PCR. TCRdb recomputed calls from the multiplex PCR reads with MiXCR, one row per CDR3 protein. The table shows approximately 700,000 distinct CDR3 sequences, with around 40% occurring only once. This TCR derives from an adult man with Graves' ophthalmopathy. This chain connects TRBV20-1 to TRBJ2-7; 8 bases agree with TRBD1. Specimen: peripheral blood. This CDR3 reads CSAVQGGHYEQYF. CDR3 nucleotides: TGCAGTGCGGTACAGGGGGGACACTACGAGCAGTACTTC.